A single sample gave rise to the 6 T cell receptor beta chains below, sequenced in a study of shared clonotypes between healthy human individuals. Some clones are missing from TCRdb's copy, which holds only in-frame ones; the method was immunoSEQ multiplex PCR. Among under 650,000 clones listed, 90% to 96% were seen once. Sequencing was carried out using naive CD4+ T cells sorted from blood. Subset given: CD45RA+ positively selected. These TCRs come from a woman in her twenties or thirties in good health.

V is TRBV28 and J is TRBJ1-4; a weak D match, TRBD1 (5 bases). Trimming took 11 bases from V and 0 from J, leaving 13 bases between them. The CDR3 consists of 14 residues. Germline V gives CDR1 MDHEN, CDR2 SYDVKM. As DNA, the CDR3 is TGTGCCTGCTCCCGGGGCTCAACTAATGAAAAACTGTTTTTT. This codes for CACSRGSTNEKLFF.

The chain joins TRBV11-2 to TRBJ1-1, with 7 bases lining up with TRBD1. V lost 5 bases to trimming and J lost 7 bases; unmatched junction nucleotides: 10. Germline-derived CDR1 and CDR2 are SGHAT and FQNNGV. The CDR3 spans 14 residues. The chain's CDR3 is CASSHLRGRIEAFF. The CDR3 DNA is TGTGCCAGCAGCCACCTGAGGGGGCGTATTGAAGCTTTCTTT.

DNA of the CDR3: TGCAGCGTTTCTAGCGGTCGGGGTGGAGAGCAGTTCTTC. Protein product: CSVSSGRGGEQFF. V gene TRBV29-1 combines with J gene TRBJ2-1, with 7 bases lining up with TRBD2. The CDR3 runs 13 residues. CDR1 is SQVTM, CDR2 ANQGSEA, per germline. The trim removed 5 bases at V and 10 bases at J, leaving 11 bases unmatched.

This chain links TRBV28 with TRBJ1-2, with D possibly matching TRBD1 (5 bases). Germline V gene lookup returns CDR1 MDHEN and CDR2 SYDVKM. V gave up 2 bases and J gave up 8 bases, with 12 bases separating them. The CDR3 sequence is 13 residues long. For the CDR3, the DNA is TGTGCCAGCAGTTTACCACAGAGGGGCGGCTACACCTTC. Protein: CASSLPQRGGYTF.

The chain carries TRBV19 and TRBJ2-7; 9 nucleotides agree with TRBD2. The V gene end was trimmed by 5 bases and the J gene end by 0 bases; junction bases not matched to a gene: 11. This CDR3 is 17 amino acids long. Germline CDR1 is LNHDA and CDR2 is SQIVND (reference sequence). The CDR3 sequence: CASSPLAGGPDSYEQYF. Here the CDR3 DNA reads TGTGCCAGTAGTCCCCTGGCGGGAGGGCCAGACTCCTACGAGCAGTACTTC.

This chain uses TRBV5-1 with TRBJ2-1; 10 nucleotides line up with TRBD2. With 3 bases clipped from V and 3 bases from J, the junction kept 3 bases outside the gene matches. Germline V lookup: CDR1 SGHRS, CDR2 YFSETQ. CDR3 length: 15 residues. CDR3 region: CASSSGLAFYNEQFF. CDR3 coding DNA: TGCGCCAGCAGCTCGGGACTAGCGTTCTACAATGAGCAGTTCTTC.